This TCR beta chain comes out of a study of blood T cell repertoires in COVID-19. Whole-study context: Italy, Spain and the United States were the sources of the convalescent and acute COVID-19 samples. The analysed material was cDNA or gDNA that came from T cells, B-cell-depleted T cells, or PBMCs.

In the authors' workflow: How many nucleated cells were present was estimated from reference gene primer amplification. Assay: immunoSEQ multiplex PCR; the TCRdb copy retains only in-frame clones and omits some. The V and J calls and clone size were taken over from that table, and D and trimming were inferred from the DNA. The sample has about 230,000 clones; 83% are singletons. This sequence was found in a woman aged 50 to 60 with acute or convalescent COVID-19. Sequencing was carried out using peripheral blood.

The CDR3 DNA reads TGTGCCAGCAGATATTCTAGCGGTGAGGCCTACGAGCAGTACTTC. Encoded protein: CASRYSSGEAYEQYF. The chain joins TRBV6-5 to TRBJ2-7; 7 positions agree with TRBD2. Trimming removed 6 bases from V and 2 bases from J; junction bases left unmatched: 10. In germline, CDR1 is MNHEY, CDR2 SVGAGI. The CDR3 consists of 15 residues.